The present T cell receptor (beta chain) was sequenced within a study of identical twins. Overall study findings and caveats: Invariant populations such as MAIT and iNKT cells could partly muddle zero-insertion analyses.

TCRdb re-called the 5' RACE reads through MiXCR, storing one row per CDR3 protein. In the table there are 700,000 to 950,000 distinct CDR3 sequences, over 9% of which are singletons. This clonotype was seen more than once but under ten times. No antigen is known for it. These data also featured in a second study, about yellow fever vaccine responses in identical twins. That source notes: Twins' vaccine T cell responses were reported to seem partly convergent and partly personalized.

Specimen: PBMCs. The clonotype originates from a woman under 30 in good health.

DNA for the CDR3: TGTGCCAGCAGCCCCATCGTGGGATCGTACCAAGAGACCCAGTACTTC. It yields the protein CASSPIVGSYQETQYF. The chain employs TRBV7-9 and TRBJ2-5; D gene unclear. The CDR3 has 16 amino acids. Germline V CDR1 and CDR2: SEHNR, FQNEAQ (reference sequence). Trimming cost V 5 bases and J 0 bases, with 16 bases left between them.